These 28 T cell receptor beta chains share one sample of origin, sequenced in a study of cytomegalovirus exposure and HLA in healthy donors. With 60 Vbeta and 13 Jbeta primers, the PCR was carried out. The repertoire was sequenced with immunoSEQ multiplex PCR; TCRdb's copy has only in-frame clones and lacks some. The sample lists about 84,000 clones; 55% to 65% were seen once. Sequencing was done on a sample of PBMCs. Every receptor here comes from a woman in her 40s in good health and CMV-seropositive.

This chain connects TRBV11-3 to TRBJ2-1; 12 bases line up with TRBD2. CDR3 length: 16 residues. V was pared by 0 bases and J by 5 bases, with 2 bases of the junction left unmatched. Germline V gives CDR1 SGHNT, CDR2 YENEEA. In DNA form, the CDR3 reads TGTGCCAGCAGCTTAGATGGGACTAGCGGGCACAATGAGCAGTTCTTC. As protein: CASSLDGTSGHNEQFF.

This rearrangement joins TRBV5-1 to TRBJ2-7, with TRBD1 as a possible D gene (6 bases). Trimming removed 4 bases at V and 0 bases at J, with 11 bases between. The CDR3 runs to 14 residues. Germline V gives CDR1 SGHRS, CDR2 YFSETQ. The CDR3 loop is CASSPRQASYEQYF. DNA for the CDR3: TGCGCCAGCAGCCCAAGACAGGCCTCCTACGAGCAGTACTTC.

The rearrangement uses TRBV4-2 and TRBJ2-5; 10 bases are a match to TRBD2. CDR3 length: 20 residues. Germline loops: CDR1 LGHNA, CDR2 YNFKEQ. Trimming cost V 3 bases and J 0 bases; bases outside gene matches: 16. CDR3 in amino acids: CASSQASRTSGAGNQETQYF. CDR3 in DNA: TGTGCCAGCAGCCAGGCGTCCCGGACTAGCGGAGCAGGTAACCAAGAGACCCAGTACTTC.

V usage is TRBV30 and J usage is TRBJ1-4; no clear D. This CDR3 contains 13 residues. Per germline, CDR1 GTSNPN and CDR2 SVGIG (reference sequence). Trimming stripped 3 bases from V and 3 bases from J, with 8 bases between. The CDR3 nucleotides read TGTGCCTGGAGCGGTGGGCCTAATGAAAAACTGTTTTTT. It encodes CAWSGGPNEKLFF.

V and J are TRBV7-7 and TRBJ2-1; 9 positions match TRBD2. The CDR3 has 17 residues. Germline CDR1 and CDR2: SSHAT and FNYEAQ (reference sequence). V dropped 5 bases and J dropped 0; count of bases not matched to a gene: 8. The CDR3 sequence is CASSPSAGGISYNEQFF. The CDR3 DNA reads TGTGCCAGCAGCCCGTCAGCGGGAGGAATCTCCTACAATGAGCAGTTCTTC.

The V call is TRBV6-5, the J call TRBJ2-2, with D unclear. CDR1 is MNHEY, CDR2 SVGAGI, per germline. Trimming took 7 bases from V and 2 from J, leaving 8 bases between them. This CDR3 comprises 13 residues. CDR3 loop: CASKAENTGELFF. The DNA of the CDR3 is TGTGCCAGCAAGGCGGAAAACACCGGGGAGCTGTTTTTT.

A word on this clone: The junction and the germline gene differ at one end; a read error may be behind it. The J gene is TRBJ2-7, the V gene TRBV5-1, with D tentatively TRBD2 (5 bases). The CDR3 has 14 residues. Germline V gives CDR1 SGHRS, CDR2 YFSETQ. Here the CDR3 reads CASSLSGYSYEQYF. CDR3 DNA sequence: TGCGCCAGCAGCCTCAGCGGCTACTCCTACGAGCAGTATTTC.

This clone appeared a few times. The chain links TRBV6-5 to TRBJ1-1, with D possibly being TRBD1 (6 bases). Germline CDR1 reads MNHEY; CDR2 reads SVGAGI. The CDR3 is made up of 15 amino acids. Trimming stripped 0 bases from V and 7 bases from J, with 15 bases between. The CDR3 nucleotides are TGTGCCAGCAGTTACTCGGGCACAGGGTTCGTTGAAGCTTTCTTT. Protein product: CASSYSGTGFVEAFF.

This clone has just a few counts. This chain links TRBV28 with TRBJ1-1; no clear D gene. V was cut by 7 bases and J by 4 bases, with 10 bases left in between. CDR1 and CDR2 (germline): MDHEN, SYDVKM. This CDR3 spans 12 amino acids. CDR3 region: CASTPRGTEAFF. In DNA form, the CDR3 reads TGTGCCAGCACCCCCCGGGGCACTGAAGCTTTCTTT.

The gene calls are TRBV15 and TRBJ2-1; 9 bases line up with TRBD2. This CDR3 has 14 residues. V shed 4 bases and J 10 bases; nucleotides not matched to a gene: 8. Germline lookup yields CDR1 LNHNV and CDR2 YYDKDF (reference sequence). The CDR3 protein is CATSNLAGSPEQFF. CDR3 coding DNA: TGTGCCACCAGCAATCTAGCGGGGTCTCCCGAGCAGTTCTTC.

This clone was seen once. In DNA form, the CDR3 reads TGTGCCAGCAGCCCAGGCGGCGGGAGGTACGAGCAGTACTTC. Residues: CASSPGGGRYEQYF. The chain is built from TRBV7-7 and TRBJ2-7, with 8 bases that match TRBD2. CDR3 length: 14 amino acids. V dropped 5 bases and J dropped 4; count of bases not matched to a gene: 7. Per germline, CDR1 SSHAT and CDR2 FNYEAQ (reference sequence). The complete variable domain, with remaining parts taken from reference TRBV7-7 and TRBJ2-7, reads GAGVSQSPRYKVTKRGQDVTLRCDPISSHATLYWYQQALGQGPEFLTYFNYEAQPDKSGLPSDRFSAERPEGSISTLTIQRTEQRDSAMYRCASSPGGGRYEQYFGPGTRLTVT.

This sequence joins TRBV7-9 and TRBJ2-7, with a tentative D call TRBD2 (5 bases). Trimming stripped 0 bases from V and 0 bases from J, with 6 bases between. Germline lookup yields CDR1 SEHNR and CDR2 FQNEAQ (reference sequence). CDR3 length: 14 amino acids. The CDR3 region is CASSLAGSSYEQYF. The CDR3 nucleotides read TGTGCCAGCAGCTTAGCGGGGAGCTCCTACGAGCAGTACTTC.

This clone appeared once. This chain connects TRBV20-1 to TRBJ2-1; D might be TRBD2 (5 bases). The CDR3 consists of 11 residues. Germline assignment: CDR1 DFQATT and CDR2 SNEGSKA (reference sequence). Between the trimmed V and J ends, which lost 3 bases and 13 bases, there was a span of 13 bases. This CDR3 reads CSARAIEGQFF. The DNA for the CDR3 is TGCAGTGCTAGGGCTATAGAGGGACAGTTCTTC.

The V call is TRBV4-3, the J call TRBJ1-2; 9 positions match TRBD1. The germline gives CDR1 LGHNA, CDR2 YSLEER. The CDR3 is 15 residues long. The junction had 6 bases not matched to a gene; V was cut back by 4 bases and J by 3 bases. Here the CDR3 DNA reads TGCGCCAGCAGCCGCTGGACAGGGGTTCACTATGGCTACACCTTC. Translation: CASSRWTGVHYGYTF.

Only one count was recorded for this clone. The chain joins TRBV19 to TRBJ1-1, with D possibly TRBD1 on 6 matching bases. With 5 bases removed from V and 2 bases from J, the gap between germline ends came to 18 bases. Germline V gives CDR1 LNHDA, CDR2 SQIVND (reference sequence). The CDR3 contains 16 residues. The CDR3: CASSWGRGQRNTEAFF. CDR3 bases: TGTGCCAGTAGTTGGGGTCGCGGACAGCGTAACACTGAAGCTTTCTTT.

The chain's CDR3 is CASSLVWGETGGGYTF. The CDR3 DNA sequence: TGTGCCAGCAGCTTAGTATGGGGGGAGACTGGAGGGGGCTACACCTTC. This chain connects TRBV7-8 to TRBJ1-2, with D perhaps matching TRBD1 (5 bases). This CDR3 spans 16 amino acids. Trimming pared 1 base from V and 8 bases from J, leaving 20 bases between. The germline gives CDR1 SGHVS, CDR2 FQNEAQ.

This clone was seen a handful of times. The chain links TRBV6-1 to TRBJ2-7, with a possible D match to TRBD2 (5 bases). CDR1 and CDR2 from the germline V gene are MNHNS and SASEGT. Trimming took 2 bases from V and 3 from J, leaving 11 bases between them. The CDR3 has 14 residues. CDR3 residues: CASSEPGMSYEQYF. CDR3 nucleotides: TGTGCCAGCAGTGAACCGGGGATGAGCTACGAGCAGTACTTC.

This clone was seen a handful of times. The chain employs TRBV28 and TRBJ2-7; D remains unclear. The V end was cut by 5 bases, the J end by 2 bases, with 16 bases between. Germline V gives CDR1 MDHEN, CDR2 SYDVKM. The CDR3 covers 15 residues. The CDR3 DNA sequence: TGTGCCAGCAGTCCCGAATCGCCCCGCGCCTACGAGCAGTACTTC. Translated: CASSPESPRAYEQYF.

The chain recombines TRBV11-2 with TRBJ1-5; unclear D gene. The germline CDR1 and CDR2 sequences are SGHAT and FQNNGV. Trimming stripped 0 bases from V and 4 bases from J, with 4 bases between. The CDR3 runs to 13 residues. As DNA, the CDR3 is TGTGCCAGCAGCTTAGATCTAAATCAGCCCCAGCATTTT. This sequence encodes CASSLDLNQPQHF.

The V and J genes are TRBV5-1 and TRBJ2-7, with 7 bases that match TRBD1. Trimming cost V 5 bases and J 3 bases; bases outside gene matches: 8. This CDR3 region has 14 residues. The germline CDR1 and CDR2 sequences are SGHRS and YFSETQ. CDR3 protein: CASSTGAGGYEQYF. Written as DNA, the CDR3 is TGCGCCAGCAGTACCGGCGCAGGGGGCTACGAGCAGTACTTC.

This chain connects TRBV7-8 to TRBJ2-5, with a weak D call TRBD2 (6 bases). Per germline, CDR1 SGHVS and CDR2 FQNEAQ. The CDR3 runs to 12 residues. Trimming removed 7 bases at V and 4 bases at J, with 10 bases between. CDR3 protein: CASTSGGETQYF. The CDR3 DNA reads TGTGCCAGCACCTCCGGGGGAGAGACCCAGTACTTC. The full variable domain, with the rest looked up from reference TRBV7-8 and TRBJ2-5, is GAGVSQSPRYKVAKRGQDVALRCDPISGHVSLFWYQQALGQGPEFLTYFQNEAQLDKSGLPSDRFFAERPEGSVSTLKIQRTQQEDSAVYLCASTSGGETQYFGPGTRLLVL.

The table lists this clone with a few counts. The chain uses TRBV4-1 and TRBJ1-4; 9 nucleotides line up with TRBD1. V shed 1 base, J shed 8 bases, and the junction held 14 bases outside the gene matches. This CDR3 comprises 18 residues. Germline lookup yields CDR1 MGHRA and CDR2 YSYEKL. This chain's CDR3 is CASSQVRDRANAYEKLFF. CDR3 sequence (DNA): TGCGCCAGCAGCCAAGTGAGGGACAGGGCCAATGCGTACGAAAAACTGTTTTTT.

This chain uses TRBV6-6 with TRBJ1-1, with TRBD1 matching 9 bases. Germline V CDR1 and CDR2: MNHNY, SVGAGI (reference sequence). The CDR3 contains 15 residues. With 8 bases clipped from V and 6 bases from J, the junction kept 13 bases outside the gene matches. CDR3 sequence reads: CASYGPDRGSPEAFF. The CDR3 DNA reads TGTGCCAGCTATGGGCCCGACAGGGGGAGTCCTGAAGCTTTCTTT.

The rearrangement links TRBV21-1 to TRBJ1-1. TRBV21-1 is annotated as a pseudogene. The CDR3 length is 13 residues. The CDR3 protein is CASSKNRRVEAFF. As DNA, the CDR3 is TGTGCCAGCAGCAAAAATAGGAGGGTAGAAGCTTTCTTT.

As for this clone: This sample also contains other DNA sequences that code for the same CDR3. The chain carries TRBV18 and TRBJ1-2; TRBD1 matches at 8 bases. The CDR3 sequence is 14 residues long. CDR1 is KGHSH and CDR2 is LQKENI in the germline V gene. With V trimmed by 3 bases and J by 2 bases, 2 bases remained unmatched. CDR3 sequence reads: CASSPGQGNYGYTF. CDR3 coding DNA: TGTGCCAGCTCACCCGGACAGGGAAACTATGGCTACACCTTC.

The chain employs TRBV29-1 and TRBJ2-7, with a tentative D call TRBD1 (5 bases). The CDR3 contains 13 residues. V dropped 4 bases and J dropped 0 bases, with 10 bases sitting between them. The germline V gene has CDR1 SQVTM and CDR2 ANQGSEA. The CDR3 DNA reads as TGCAGCGTTGTCCCCCAGGGCTCCTACGAGCAGTACTTC. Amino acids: CSVVPQGSYEQYF.

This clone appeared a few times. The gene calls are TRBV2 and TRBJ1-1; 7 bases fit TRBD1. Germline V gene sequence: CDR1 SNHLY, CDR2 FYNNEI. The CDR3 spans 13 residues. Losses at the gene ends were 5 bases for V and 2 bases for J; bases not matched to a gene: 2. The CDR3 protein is CASSRGPNTEAFF. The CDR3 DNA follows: TGTGCCAGCAGTAGGGGGCCCAACACTGAAGCTTTCTTT. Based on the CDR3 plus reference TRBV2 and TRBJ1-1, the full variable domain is EPEVTQTPSHQVTQMGQEVILRCVPISNHLYFYWYRQILGQKVEFLVSFYNNEISEKSEIFDDQFSVERPDGSNFTLKIRSTKLEDSAMYFCASSRGPNTEAFFGQGTRLTVV.

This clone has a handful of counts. The CDR3: CASSEGASGANVLTF. The CDR3 bases are TGCGCCAGCAGCGAGGGGGCATCGGGGGCCAACGTCCTGACTTTC. The rearrangement links TRBV5-1 to TRBJ2-6; 7 positions match TRBD1. Germline trimming cut 4 bases from V and 4 bases from J; bases unmatched to any gene: 5. This CDR3 region has 15 residues. Germline values: CDR1 SGHRS, CDR2 YFSETQ.